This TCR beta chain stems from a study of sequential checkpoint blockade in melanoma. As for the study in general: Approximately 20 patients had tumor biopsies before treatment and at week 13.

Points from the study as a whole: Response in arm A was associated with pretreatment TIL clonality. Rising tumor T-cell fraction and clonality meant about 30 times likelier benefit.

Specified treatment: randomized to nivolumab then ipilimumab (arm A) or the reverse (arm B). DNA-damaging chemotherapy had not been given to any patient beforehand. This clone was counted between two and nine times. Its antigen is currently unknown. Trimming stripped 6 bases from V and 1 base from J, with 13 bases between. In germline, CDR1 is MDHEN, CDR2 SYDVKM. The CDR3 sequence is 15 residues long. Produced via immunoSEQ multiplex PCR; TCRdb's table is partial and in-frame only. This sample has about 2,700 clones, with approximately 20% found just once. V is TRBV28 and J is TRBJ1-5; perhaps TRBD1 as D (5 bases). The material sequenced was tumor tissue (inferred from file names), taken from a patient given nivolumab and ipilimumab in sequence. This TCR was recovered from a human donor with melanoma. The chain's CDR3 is CASRPTGPSNQPQHF. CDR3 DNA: TGTGCCAGCAGACCCACAGGTCCCAGCAATCAGCCCCAGCATTTT.